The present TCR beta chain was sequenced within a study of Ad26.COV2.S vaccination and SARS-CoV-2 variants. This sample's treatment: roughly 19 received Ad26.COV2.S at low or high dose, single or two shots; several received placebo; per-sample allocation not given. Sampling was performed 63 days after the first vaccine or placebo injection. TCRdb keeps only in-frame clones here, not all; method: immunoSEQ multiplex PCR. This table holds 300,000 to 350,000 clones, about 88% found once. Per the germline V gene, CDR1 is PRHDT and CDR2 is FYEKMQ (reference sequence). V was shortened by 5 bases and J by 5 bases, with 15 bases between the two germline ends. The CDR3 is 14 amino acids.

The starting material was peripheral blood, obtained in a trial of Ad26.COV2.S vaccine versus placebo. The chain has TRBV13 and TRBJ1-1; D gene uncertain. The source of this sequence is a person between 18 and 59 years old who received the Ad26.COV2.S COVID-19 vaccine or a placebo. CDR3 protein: CASSLTHSGTEAFF. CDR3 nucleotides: TGTGCCAGCAGCCTTACCCATTCGGGGACTGAAGCTTTCTTT.